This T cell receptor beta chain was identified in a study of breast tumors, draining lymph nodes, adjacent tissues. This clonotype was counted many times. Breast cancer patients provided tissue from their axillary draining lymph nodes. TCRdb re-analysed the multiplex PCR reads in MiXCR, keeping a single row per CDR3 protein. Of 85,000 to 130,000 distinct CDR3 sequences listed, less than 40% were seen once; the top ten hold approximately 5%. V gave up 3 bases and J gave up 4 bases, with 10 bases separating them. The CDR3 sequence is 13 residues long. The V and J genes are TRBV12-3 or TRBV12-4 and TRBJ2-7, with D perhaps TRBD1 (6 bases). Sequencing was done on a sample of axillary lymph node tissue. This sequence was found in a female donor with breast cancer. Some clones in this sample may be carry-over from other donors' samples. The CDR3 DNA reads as TGTGCCAGCAGTTTTGGGACACCGTACGAGCAGTACTTC. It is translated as CASSFGTPYEQYF.